Below, 4 T cell receptor beta chains from the same sample are listed, as sequenced in a study of blood T cell repertoires in COVID-19. TCRdb's copy holds only in-frame clones and misses some; the assay was immunoSEQ multiplex PCR. The repertoire consists of some 220,000 clones, with 70% to 90% occurring once and the leading ten covering less than 15%. Input material: peripheral blood. The receptors stem from a young woman who had recovered from COVID-19.

The gene calls are TRBV20-1 and TRBJ1-2, with TRBD1 matching 7 bases. Germline lookup yields CDR1 DFQATT and CDR2 SNEGSKA (reference sequence). The CDR3 consists of 14 residues. J gave up 4 bases and V 3 bases, and 8 bases lay outside the gene matches. The CDR3 loop is CSASRQGVPYGYTF. CDR3 DNA: TGCAGTGCTAGTCGGCAGGGGGTGCCCTATGGCTACACCTTC.

The genes are TRBV6-5 and TRBJ1-1; D not certain. Trimming removed 1 base from V and 1 base from J, with 10 bases in between. Germline lookup yields CDR1 MNHEY and CDR2 SVGAGI. The CDR3 extends over 15 amino acids. CDR3 sequence: CASSYFLASNTEAFF. CDR3 sequence (DNA): TGTGCCAGCAGTTACTTTTTAGCCTCGAACACTGAAGCTTTCTTT.

The rearrangement uses TRBV9 and TRBJ2-1; 7 nucleotides align to TRBD2. Germline values: CDR1 SGDLS, CDR2 YYNGEE. The junction had 7 bases not matched to a gene; V was cut back by 0 bases and J by 7 bases. This CDR3 is 15 amino acids long. The chain's CDR3 is CASSVDLADTNEQFF. CDR3 nucleotides: TGTGCCAGCAGCGTAGACCTAGCGGATACTAATGAGCAGTTCTTC. Based on the CDR3 plus reference TRBV9 and TRBJ2-1, the full variable domain is DSGVTQTPKHLITATGQRVTLRCSPRSGDLSVYWYQQSLDQGLQFLIQYYNGEERAKGNILERFSAQQFPDLHSELNLSSLELGDSALYFCASSVDLADTNEQFFGPGTRLTVL.

This clone has a handful of counts. This chain connects TRBV20-1 to TRBJ2-7; tentatively, D is TRBD2 (5 bases). The CDR3 loop spans 13 amino acids. Germline V gene sequence: CDR1 DFQATT, CDR2 SNEGSKA (reference sequence). V lost 3 bases and J 7 bases, leaving 16 bases between the germline ends. The CDR3 region is CSASKDYPGEQYF. Here the CDR3 DNA reads TGCAGTGCTAGTAAAGACTACCCGGGGGAGCAGTACTTC.